This record looks at one T cell receptor (beta chain) sequence and its context. The assay was immunoSEQ multiplex PCR, and TCRdb's table has in-frame clones only and misses some. Altogether some 120,000 clones are present, roughly nine tenths being singletons, with the ten largest covering about 1.1%. The sample comes from a study of control samples from healthy donors and cancer patients. In germline, CDR1 is MDHEN, CDR2 SYDVKM. V dropped 6 bases and J dropped 5; count of bases not matched to a gene: 8. The CDR3 extends over 15 amino acids. The J gene is TRBJ2-1, the V gene TRBV28; 9 bases are shared with TRBD2. This sequence originates from a woman aged 50 to 65 with colorectal cancer. Sequencing was performed on PBMCs. CDR3 bases: TGTGCCAGCAGCTCACTAGCGGGCAACCACAATGAGCAGTTCTTC. Its translation: CASSSLAGNHNEQFF.